The 6 T cell receptor beta chains below were found in one sample sequenced in a study of blood T cells in healthy people across ages (dated by TCRdb to between 2014 and 2017). The library relied on 5' RACE. The listed sequencing device is Illumina HiSeq 2500. A second roughly 6 to 12 cycle PCR used a sample-barcoded 5' primer and a J-beta primer mix. TCRdb trimmed public reads at Q25 via fastp, called clones via MiXCR and kept in-frame beta chains. Identical CDR3 protein sequences are pooled into one entry, listed with their most common genes and DNA. Across this sample there are about 1.1 million distinct CDR3 sequences, with more than 30% seen only once. Around 14% of the sample rests with the top ten. The source material was blood. The receptors shown here come from a man aged 18 to 29 in good health.

Concerning this clonotype: Germline is not matched at one junction end, which may reflect a read error. The chain joins TRBV6-6 to TRBJ1-2, with 7 bases identical to TRBD1. Germline-derived CDR1 and CDR2 are MNHNY and SVGAGI (reference sequence). CDR3 length: 15 amino acids. DNA of the CDR3: TGTACCAGCAGTCCCTACAGGGGCGCAGACTATGGCTACACCTTC. Its translation: CTSSPYRGADYGYTF.

This clonotype was picked up a small number of times. The CDR3 loop reads CASSLANRGGFGDTQYF. CDR3 bases: TGTGCCAGCAGCTTAGCGAACAGGGGGGGATTCGGAGATACGCAGTATTTT. The chain uses TRBV7-2 and TRBJ2-3; tentative D call: TRBD1 (8 bases). The CDR3 loop spans 17 amino acids. Trimming removed 0 bases from V and 5 bases from J, with 18 bases in between. Germline CDR1 SGHTA, CDR2 FQGNSA.

This clonotype was seen a few times. The chain carries TRBV6-5 and TRBJ2-7; D tentatively reads TRBD1 or TRBD2 (5 bases each). The germline gives CDR1 MNHEY, CDR2 SVGAGI. The ends were cut back, 10 bases at V and 4 bases at J, with 20 bases in the middle. CDR3 length: 14 residues. CDR3 residues: CATTSPGTKYEQYF. The CDR3 nucleotides are TGTGCCACCACCTCGCCCGGGACGAAATACGAGCAGTACTTC.

The V call is TRBV20-1, the J call TRBJ2-5; D gene ambiguous. The ends were cut back, 5 bases at V and 7 bases at J, with 11 bases in the middle. The CDR3 contains 11 residues. CDR1 and CDR2 from the germline V gene are DFQATT and SNEGSKA (reference sequence). The CDR3 loop reads CSAFTVGTQYF. The CDR3 nucleotides are TGCAGTGCTTTTACCGTTGGGACCCAGTACTTC.

This clonotype was picked up many times. CDR3 coding DNA: TGTGCCAGCAGCTTAGAGTTCACAGATACGCAGTATTTT. Its protein is CASSLEFTDTQYF. The V call is TRBV7-6, the J call TRBJ2-3, with unresolved D. There are 13 residues in the CDR3. Germline values: CDR1 SGHVS, CDR2 FNYEAQ. V lost 1 base, J lost 2 bases, and 4 bases lay in between.

The chain employs TRBV27 and TRBJ1-2, with 7 bases matching TRBD1. The V and J ends lost 5 bases and 5 bases, in that order; junction bases with no gene match: 11. CDR3 length: 15 residues. Germline V gene data show CDR1 as MNHEY and CDR2 as SMNVEV (reference sequence). CDR3 in DNA: TGTGCCAGCAGTCTGAGGACAGGAGAATCGTATGGCTACACCTTC. It codes for CASSLRTGESYGYTF.